This T cell receptor beta chain originates from a study of metastatic and nonmetastatic thyroid tumors. Study-wide context: Comparison of repertoires was carried out across blood and tumor or nodule tissue from malignant and benign thyroid patients.

This clone has at least ten counts. Germline V gene sequence: CDR1 ENHRY, CDR2 SYGVKD. V shed 8 bases and J 8 bases; nucleotides not matched to a gene: 4. The CDR3 totals 13 residues. TCRdb re-called the PCR reads through MiXCR. The sample has roughly 48,000 clones, roughly 23% seen once. Every patient was untreated before thyroid surgery. The chain recombines TRBV10-3 with TRBJ1-4; 11 positions agree with TRBD1. This clonotype was sampled from a male donor with papillary thyroid cancer or a benign thyroid nodule (not recorded which). Some clones in this sample may be carry-over from other donors' samples. Source material: blood. The CDR3 region has the DNA TGTGCCATCGGGGGACAGGGGGAAGAAAAACTGTTTTTT. It codes for CAIGGQGEEKLFF.